This T cell receptor beta chain was found in a study of shared clonotypes between healthy human individuals. Germline CDR1 is SQVTM and CDR2 is ANQGSEA. The CDR3 consists of 11 residues. Trimming cost V 7 bases and J 4 bases, with 8 bases left between them. Assay: immunoSEQ multiplex PCR; the TCRdb copy retains only in-frame clones and omits some. The data hold around 1.5 million clones, with approximately 98% observed a single time. The TCR sequence derives from a man aged 30-40 years in good health. The sequenced sample was naive CD4+ T cells sorted from blood. Documented subset: CD45RA+ positively selected. The chain recombines TRBV29-1 with TRBJ2-1; the D is unclear. In DNA, the CDR3 is TGCAGCGCAACCAATTACAATGAGCAGTTCTTC. Its translation is CSATNYNEQFF.